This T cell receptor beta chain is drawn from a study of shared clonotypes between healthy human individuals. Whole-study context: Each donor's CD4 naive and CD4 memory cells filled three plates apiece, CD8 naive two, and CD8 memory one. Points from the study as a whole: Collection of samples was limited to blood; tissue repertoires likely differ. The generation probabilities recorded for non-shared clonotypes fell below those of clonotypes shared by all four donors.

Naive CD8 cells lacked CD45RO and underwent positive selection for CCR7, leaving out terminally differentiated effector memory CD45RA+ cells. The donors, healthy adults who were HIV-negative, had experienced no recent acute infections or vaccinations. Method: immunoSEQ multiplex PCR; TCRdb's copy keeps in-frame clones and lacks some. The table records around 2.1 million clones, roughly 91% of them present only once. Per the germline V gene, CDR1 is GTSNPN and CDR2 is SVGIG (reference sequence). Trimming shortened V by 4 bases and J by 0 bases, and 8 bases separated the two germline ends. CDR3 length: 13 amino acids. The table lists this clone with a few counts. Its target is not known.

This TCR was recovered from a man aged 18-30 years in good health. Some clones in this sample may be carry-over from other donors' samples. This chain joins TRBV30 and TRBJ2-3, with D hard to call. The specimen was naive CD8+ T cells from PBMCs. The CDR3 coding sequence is TGTGCCTGGATCGGGTATAGCACAGATACGCAGTATTTT. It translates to CAWIGYSTDTQYF.